This T cell receptor (beta chain) stems from a study of blood T cells in healthy people across ages. This clonotype has more than one count but fewer than ten. The antigen remains undetermined. Sample-barcoded 5' priming and a J-beta primer mix drove a second PCR of roughly 6 to 12 cycles. TCRdb recomputed calls from the 5' RACE reads with MiXCR, one row per CDR3 protein. The profile shows about 1.8 million distinct CDR3 sequences, roughly 52% of them singletons. Germline lookup yields CDR1 DFQATT and CDR2 SNEGSKA (reference sequence). Trimming removed 0 bases from V and 4 bases from J; junction bases left unmatched: 6. This CDR3 is 15 amino acids long. Findings and limits, study-wide: Diversity figures based on one million T cells were deemed too low.

This chain joins TRBV20-1 and TRBJ2-5, with 9 nucleotides matching TRBD2. The sequenced material came from blood. The source is a woman in her 40s in good health. The CDR3 region is CSARDPGTSRETQYF. The CDR3 DNA sequence: TGCAGTGCTAGAGATCCCGGGACTAGCAGAGAGACCCAGTACTTC.